This entry describes one T cell receptor (beta chain). This receptor's antigen is unknown. The record has no base qualities; no much larger clone is one base away. The immunoSEQ Assay, a bias-controlled multiplex PCR, was used to amplify TCRbeta CDR3 regions from genomic DNA. The source study handled its data this way. Nucleated cell counts per sample were estimated from amplification of reference gene primers within the assay. Sequence reads were collapsed and filtered to measure the absolute abundance of every unique TCRbeta CDR3 rearrangement. For each sample, productive Simpson clonality was calculated by taking the square root of Simpson's diversity index across productive rearrangements. This is the immuneACCESS table as TCRdb keeps it, with only in-frame sequences that have V and J called. A part of the clones is gone; compared with another copy, unresolved V genes explain less than half, and the rest is unexplained. That table supplies the V and J calls and clone size; D and trimming were determined from the DNA. For this sample there are 350,000 to 450,000 clones; 86% appear just once. The biggest ten clones account for about 7.1% of the sample.

The CDR3 runs 12 residues from the cysteine to the phenylalanine. Just the 36-base CDR3 DNA is kept, in frame starting at base 1. For CDR1 and CDR2, the germline V gene (reference sequence) lists PRHDT and FYEKMQ. V and J are truncated by 3 bases and 14 bases respectively, leaving an intervening sequence of 16 bases. The sample belongs to a study of blood T cell repertoires in COVID-19 (dated by TCRdb to the early 2020s). Notes on the research overall: Collaborator samples came from the United States, Italy and Spain and covered acute and convalescent phases of COVID-19. Where available, HLA class I and class II types were taken from metadata supplied by the sample provider and were not determined by assay-based typing. The repertoires were released in a freely available public database intended as a resource for research on the immune response to SARS-CoV-2. A de-identified subject ID, COVID-19 status, age in years and sex were almost always included in the sample metadata. The prospective study material was composed of cDNA or gDNA derived from T cells, B-cell-depleted T cells, or PBMCs. Samples were obtained from the ongoing ImmuneRACE study (first 160 participants) and from about 1,300 subjects provided by 6 global collaborators. The dataset comprised deeply sampled blood TCRbeta repertoires from subjects exposed to, actively infected with, or recovered from COVID-19. Overall study results and their limits: The quantity of clinical and demographic metadata differed by source and by participant and was supplied without curation.

In Seattle, one collaborating source enrolled patients while the infection was active and tracked those patients longitudinally over the course of disease. Whole blood was collected in K2EDTA tubes by collaborating institutions according to the institutions' own protocols. For TCRbeta analysis, collaborators shipped samples in one of three forms: frozen whole blood, isolated PBMCs, or DNA extracted from either of those sample types. The chain links TRBV13 with TRBJ2-5; TRBD1 is possibly the D segment (5 matching bases). This TCR came from a woman in her fifties or sixties with COVID-19, enrolled during active disease. The sample was peripheral blood. The DNA reads TGTGCCAGCAGCTTGGGGCGCGGAACATGTTACTTC. Translated, it gives CASSLGRGTCYF. Reference TRBV13 and TRBJ2-5 proteins supply the regions before and after the CDR3; the full variable domain is: AAGVIQSPRHLIKEKRETATLKCYPIPRHDTVYWYQQGPGQDPQFLISFYEKMQSDKGSIPDRFSAQQFSDYHSELNMSSLELGDSALYFCASSLGRGTCYFGPGTRLLVL.